Shown below are 3 T cell receptor beta chains from a single sample sequenced in a study of T-cell reconstitution after alpha-beta-depleted transplantation in children. The TCRbeta library incorporated unique molecular identifiers. TCRdb re-analysed the PCR reads in MiXCR, keeping a single row per CDR3 protein. The repertoire has 200,000 to 250,000 distinct CDR3 sequences, roughly 7% of them found once; the top ten carry about 5.5%. Material: PBMCs, obtained before TCRalphabeta/CD19-depleted stem cell transplant. Receptor source: a boy aged 2-9 years with acute lymphoblastic leukemia, due to receive a stem cell transplant.

The chain's CDR3 is CSAILLDLLTQYF. DNA of the CDR3: TGCAGTGCTATACTGCTCGACCTCCTGACCCAGTACTTC. The rearrangement joins TRBV20-1 to TRBJ2-5; D gene ambiguous. From germline, CDR1 is DFQATT and CDR2 SNEGSKA (reference sequence). The V end was cut by 4 bases, the J end by 7 bases, with 16 bases between. The CDR3 covers 13 residues.

The chain joins TRBV3-1 to TRBJ1-2; D is ambiguous. In germline, CDR1 is LGHDT, CDR2 YNNKEL (reference sequence). The CDR3 has 19 residues. Trimming pared 0 bases from V and 14 bases from J, leaving 34 bases between. The CDR3 nucleotides are TGTGCCAGCAGCCAAGATTTGTGGAACGGTCCGTCGGTTGGGTCTCGACTTACCTTC. It translates to CASSQDLWNGPSVGSRLTF.

In its sample, this clonotype was seen many times. The chain links TRBV18 to TRBJ1-4; D call uncertain. The CDR3 spans 18 residues. V dropped 4 bases and J dropped 0 bases, with 18 bases sitting between them. Germline V gene data show CDR1 as KGHSH and CDR2 as LQKENI. The CDR3 DNA sequence: TGTGCCAGCTCACGATCCCCACTCGCTCGGGCAACTAATGAAAAACTGTTTTTT. It is translated as CASSRSPLARATNEKLFF.